This entry describes one T cell receptor (beta chain). As yet, its antigen is unknown. This sample is part of a study of cytomegalovirus exposure and HLA in healthy donors. Overall study results and limits: Common viral pathogens seemed, in a later analysis, to connect with several of the most significant clusters. Productive status was seen about 90% or about 30% of the time for most TCR beta V segments in an earlier analysis. Researchers counted around 180 TCR beta chains as cytomegalovirus-associated. As a later analysis showed, a missense DCLRE1C variant was linked to trimming of TCR beta V- and J-genes.

Trimming at V came to 2 bases and at J to 6 bases, leaving 9 bases not matched to a gene. Per germline, CDR1 KGHSH and CDR2 LQKENI. The CDR3 sequence is 15 residues long. Primers for the PCR totalled 60 Vbeta and 13 Jbeta. Using immunoSEQ multiplex PCR, the repertoire was profiled, and TCRdb retains in-frame clones only, with some absent. The data hold approximately 190,000 clones, with about 80% observed a single time. This receptor was identified in a woman aged 25 to 39 in good health and CMV-seropositive. Specimen: PBMCs. The rearrangement joins TRBV18 to TRBJ2-5; 7 nucleotides align to TRBD2. Here the CDR3 reads CASSPGRGGGKTQYF. The CDR3 DNA reads TGTGCCAGCTCACCAGGTCGCGGGGGAGGAAAGACCCAGTACTTC. Full variable domain (rest looked up from reference TRBV18 and TRBJ2-5): NAGVMQNPRHLVRRRGQEARLRCSPMKGHSHVYWYRQLPEEGLKFMVYLQKENIIDESGMPKERFSAEFPKEGPSILRIQQVVRGDSAAYFCASSPGRGGGKTQYFGPGTRLLVL.